Presented here are 18 T cell receptor beta chains from one specimen sequenced in a study of blood T cell repertoires in COVID-19. Profiling relied on immunoSEQ multiplex PCR, and the TCRdb table lists in-frame clones only, not all of them. The repertoire holds 240,000 or so clones, with approximately 82% as singletons. The sequenced sample consisted of peripheral blood. These receptors were taken from a woman younger than 30 with acute or convalescent COVID-19.

The chain couples TRBV28 to TRBJ2-1; TRBD2 agrees at 8 bases. The V and J ends lost 4 bases and 7 bases, in that order; junction bases with no gene match: 21. From germline, CDR1 is MDHEN and CDR2 SYDVKM. The CDR3 contains 19 residues. The DNA for the CDR3 is TGTGCCAGCAGTTCGCTCCTTTTGTCGGGAGGGGTCAGGTGGAATGAGCAGTTCTTC. Protein product: CASSSLLLSGGVRWNEQFF.

V gene TRBV7-9 combines with J gene TRBJ2-3; D is possibly TRBD2 (6 bases). Between the trimmed V and J ends, which lost 1 base and 4 bases, there was a span of 12 bases. Germline V gene sequence: CDR1 SEHNR, CDR2 FQNEAQ (reference sequence). The CDR3 has 15 amino acids. The CDR3 sequence: CASSLGSGEADTQYF. The CDR3 bases are TGTGCCAGCAGCTTAGGGTCGGGAGAGGCAGATACGCAGTATTTT.

The chain has TRBV7-6 and TRBJ1-1; 12 nucleotides align to TRBD1. The V gene's germline CDR1 is SGHVS and CDR2 FNYEAQ. The V gene end was trimmed by 3 bases and the J gene end by 3 bases; junction bases not matched to a gene: 2. This CDR3 has 15 residues. The CDR3 spells CASSFGTGGDTEAFF. The CDR3 DNA sequence: TGTGCCAGCAGCTTCGGGACAGGGGGCGACACTGAAGCTTTCTTT.

The rearrangement links TRBV30 to TRBJ1-1; 8 nucleotides align to TRBD1. J gave up 1 base and V 2 bases, and 3 bases lay outside the gene matches. This CDR3 is built from 14 residues. The germline gives CDR1 GTSNPN, CDR2 SVGIG (reference sequence). The CDR3 DNA sequence: TGTGCCTGGAGTCCCGGGACAGGGAACACTGAAGCTTTCTTT. Translation: CAWSPGTGNTEAFF.

The V call is TRBV7-9, the J call TRBJ2-7; D is uncertain. Per the germline V gene, CDR1 is SEHNR and CDR2 is FQNEAQ (reference sequence). With 2 bases removed from V and 11 bases from J, the gap between germline ends came to 13 bases. The CDR3 has 12 amino acids. The CDR3 loop reads CASSLLVGSEYF. In DNA form, the CDR3 reads TGTGCCAGCAGCTTATTAGTCGGTTCGGAGTACTTC.

The V call is TRBV6-2 or TRBV6-3, the J call TRBJ2-4, with 9 bases matching TRBD1. The CDR3 loop spans 18 amino acids. After removal of 5 bases from V and 0 bases from J, the junction contained 11 bases not matched to a gene. Germline-derived CDR1 and CDR2 are MNHEY and SVGEGT. CDR3 bases: TGTGCCAGCAGTGCCAGACGGACAGGGGATATAGCCAAAAACATTCAGTACTTC. Its translation is CASSARRTGDIAKNIQYF.

This chain connects TRBV3-1 (or the pseudogene TRBV3-2) to TRBJ2-1; 7 nucleotides match TRBD2. Germline V gene lookup returns CDR1 LGHDT and CDR2 YNNKEL (reference sequence). This CDR3 spans 12 amino acids. Trimming cost V 6 bases and J 7 bases; bases outside gene matches: 3. The CDR3 region is CASSRTRNEQFF. The CDR3 nucleotides are TGTGCCAGCAGTCGGACTAGGAATGAGCAGTTCTTC.

The chain uses TRBV5-4 and TRBJ2-3; no reliable D call. V was clipped by 1 base and J by 0 bases, with 6 bases between them. The CDR3 totals 14 residues. Germline V gives CDR1 SGHNT, CDR2 YYREEE (reference sequence). The chain's CDR3 is CASSLPFSTDTQYF. The DNA of the CDR3 is TGTGCCAGCAGCTTGCCGTTCAGCACAGATACGCAGTATTTT.

This chain joins TRBV7-2 and TRBJ2-1, with D maybe TRBD2 (5 bases). The germline V gene encodes CDR1 SGHTA and CDR2 FQGNSA. The CDR3 length is 14 residues. V gave up 7 bases and J gave up 4 bases, with 14 bases separating them. For the CDR3, the DNA is TGTGCCAGCACATCGGTGGGGAGTTACAATGAGCAGTTCTTC. It specifies CASTSVGSYNEQFF.

V and J are TRBV12-5 and TRBJ1-2; 8 bases match TRBD1. Germline assignment: CDR1 LGHNT and CDR2 FRNRAP. J gave up 5 bases and V 5 bases, and 7 bases lay outside the gene matches. The CDR3 has 14 amino acids. The CDR3: CASGPDRGRYGYTF. The CDR3 DNA sequence: TGTGCTAGTGGTCCTGACAGGGGAAGGTATGGCTACACCTTC.

There are a few counts of this clone. The V and J genes are TRBV29-1 and TRBJ1-1, with 11 bases that match TRBD1. Germline V gives CDR1 SQVTM, CDR2 ANQGSEA. This CDR3 contains 14 residues. Trimming removed 6 bases from V and 1 base from J; junction bases left unmatched: 4. This CDR3 reads CSVFGQGANTEAFF. The DNA of the CDR3 is TGCAGCGTATTCGGACAGGGGGCGAACACTGAAGCTTTCTTT.

V and J are TRBV18 and TRBJ1-5; no firm D call. The CDR3 runs 13 residues. V lost 2 bases, J lost 3 bases, and 5 bases lay in between. Germline CDR1 and CDR2: KGHSH and LQKENI. CDR3 amino acids: CASSPGPNQPQHF. CDR3 bases: TGTGCCAGCTCACCAGGGCCCAATCAGCCCCAGCATTTT.

The CDR3 coding sequence is TGTGCCAGCAGTACCCCAATTAGAGGACTCGGCGAGCAGTACTTC. This translates into CASSTPIRGLGEQYF. V gene TRBV6-6 combines with J gene TRBJ2-7, with D perhaps matching TRBD2 (5 bases). The V and J ends lost 5 bases and 6 bases respectively, with 20 bases between them. Germline V CDR1 and CDR2: MNHNY, SVGAGI (reference sequence). The CDR3 sequence is 15 residues long.

The chain carries TRBV27 and TRBJ2-7; the D is unclear. Trimming stripped 2 bases from V and 6 bases from J, with 14 bases between. The CDR3 runs 14 residues. The germline CDR1 and CDR2 sequences are MNHEY and SMNVEV (reference sequence). For the CDR3, the DNA is TGTGCCAGCAGTTTACGCCGGCTTTCAGGCGAGCAGTACTTC. Translation gives CASSLRRLSGEQYF.

This clone was counted only a few times. The genes are TRBV30 and TRBJ2-3, with TRBD2 matching 7 bases. CDR1 and CDR2 (germline): GTSNPN, SVGIG (reference sequence). This CDR3 has 16 amino acids. Unmatched junction bases numbered 15, after V lost 5 bases and J lost 4 bases. Here the CDR3 DNA reads TGTGCCTGGGGGCGAGGGGAGGGCGTGTTTGCAGATACGCAGTATTTT. Translating it yields CAWGRGEGVFADTQYF.

This clone appeared a few times. This chain uses TRBV5-1 with TRBJ1-2; D not resolved. Trimming shortened V by 0 bases and J by 4 bases, and 10 bases separated the two germline ends. Germline-derived CDR1 and CDR2 are SGHRS and YFSETQ. The CDR3 spans 14 residues. The DNA of the CDR3 is TGCGCCAGCAGCTTGGCTTCGGGGAGCTATGGCTACACCTTC. Translated, it gives CASSLASGSYGYTF.

V gene TRBV15 combines with J gene TRBJ2-5; perhaps TRBD1 as D (6 bases). Between the trimmed V and J ends, which lost 0 bases and 5 bases, there was a span of 16 bases. Looked up from germline, CDR1 is LNHNV and CDR2 is YYDKDF (reference sequence). There are 16 residues in the CDR3. The CDR3 DNA sequence: TGTGCCACCAGCAGAGATCCGACTACAGGGTGGGAGACCCAGTACTTC. Its translation: CATSRDPTTGWETQYF.

The V and J genes are TRBV18 and TRBJ1-1; 9 bases fit TRBD1. The CDR3 loop spans 17 amino acids. V lost 4 bases, J lost 5 bases, and 14 bases stayed unmatched. CDR1 is KGHSH, CDR2 LQKENI, per germline. CDR3 residues: CASSRAGTGLMWTEAFF. The CDR3 DNA follows: TGTGCCAGCTCACGGGCCGGGACAGGGTTGATGTGGACTGAAGCTTTCTTT.